This TCR beta chain is drawn from a study of shared clonotypes between healthy human individuals. Overall study context: The people who gave samples were a couple of women and a few men aged 18 to 49. Broader study findings: The expectation was that sequencing depth would affect clonotype sharing among donors.

Trimming stripped 5 bases from V and 7 bases from J, with 19 bases between. Germline CDR1 reads SGHRS; CDR2 reads YFSETQ. The CDR3 totals 15 residues. At least ten counts were recorded for this clone. Its target is not known. Unsorted material relied on approximately 90 million PBMCs as the source of genomic DNA. For every subset, genomic DNA was evenly distributed across several immunoSEQ plates. The data were produced by immunoSEQ multiplex PCR, yet TCRdb's version contains in-frame clones alone and is incomplete. The sample has hundreds of thousands of clones; 79% are singletons. The receptor was isolated from a woman in her thirties or forties in good health. Some clones in this sample may be carry-over from other donors' samples. Sequencing used PBMCs. The chain uses TRBV5-1 and TRBJ2-1, with D perhaps TRBD2 (5 bases). The CDR3 nucleotides are TGCGCCAGCAGATCACACGACCGGGAACAGAATGAGCAGTTCTTC. It translates to CASRSHDREQNEQFF.